The 8 T cell receptor beta chains below all came from one sample that was sequenced in a study of control samples from healthy donors and cancer patients. Clones were sequenced by immunoSEQ multiplex PCR, and TCRdb holds only the in-frame ones, with some missing. The sample holds 55,000 to 90,000 clones, approximately 80% seen once. The sequencing sample was made of blood. The receptors stem from a man aged 45-60 years in good health.

This clone was recorded a few times. V gene TRBV25-1 combines with J gene TRBJ1-5, with D perhaps matching TRBD1 (5 bases). Germline V CDR1 and CDR2: MGHDK, SYGVNS. V was shortened by 4 bases and J by 10 bases, with 23 bases between the two germline ends. The CDR3 length is 16 residues. The CDR3 DNA reads as TGTGCCAGCAGTGCCCTCGACAGCAATAGTGAGGAACCCCAGCATTTT. Protein: CASSALDSNSEEPQHF.

The chain is built from TRBV12-3 or TRBV12-4 and TRBJ2-3; D remains unclear. CDR3 length: 13 amino acids. The ends were cut back, 8 bases at V and 3 bases at J, with 12 bases in the middle. The CDR3 spells CASGAAMTDTQYF. CDR3 nucleotide sequence: TGTGCCAGCGGTGCGGCCATGACAGATACGCAGTATTTT.

This rearrangement joins TRBV29-1 to TRBJ1-2; D is ambiguous. The CDR3 extends over 13 amino acids. CDR1 is SQVTM and CDR2 is ANQGSEA in the germline V gene. With 2 bases removed from V and 8 bases from J, the gap between germline ends came to 15 bases. CDR3 coding DNA: TGCAGCGTTGAATTCCCCTTCCTCGGAGGCTACACCTTC. Residues: CSVEFPFLGGYTF.

The chain joins TRBV28 to TRBJ2-2, with a possible D match to TRBD1 (5 bases). Germline CDR1 and CDR2: MDHEN and SYDVKM. The CDR3 length is 14 residues. With 2 bases removed from V and 3 bases from J, the gap between germline ends came to 7 bases. The CDR3 DNA reads TGTGCCAGCAGTTTACAGGGTGACACCGGGGAGCTGTTTTTT. Translation: CASSLQGDTGELFF.

The genes are TRBV5-6 and TRBJ1-5; D gene ambiguous. The germline V gene encodes CDR1 SGHDT and CDR2 YYEEEE. Trimming took 3 bases from V and 2 from J, leaving 12 bases between them. The CDR3 is 15 amino acids. CDR3 DNA: TGTGCCAGCAGCTCGCTGATGAGGGGCAATCAGCCCCAGCATTTT. It translates to CASSSLMRGNQPQHF. Using reference TRBV5-6 and TRBJ1-5 for the parts outside the CDR3, the full variable domain is DAGVTQSPTHLIKTRGQQVTLRCSPKSGHDTVSWYQQALGQGPQFIFQYYEEEERQRGNFPDRFSGHQFPNYSSELNVNALLLGDSALYLCASSSLMRGNQPQHFGDGTRLSIL.

The chain has TRBV12-3 or TRBV12-4 and TRBJ1-1, with D unresolved. This CDR3 is built from 12 residues. The V end was cut by 7 bases, the J end by 8 bases, with 14 bases between. The CDR3 sequence is CASTEGGLEAFF. The CDR3 bases are TGTGCCAGCACCGAGGGCGGACTCGAAGCTTTCTTT.

The rearrangement links TRBV11-3 to TRBJ2-7; the D is unclear. Trimming removed 1 base at V and 4 bases at J, with 8 bases between. Germline V gene data show CDR1 as SGHNT and CDR2 as YENEEA. The CDR3 spans 13 residues. The CDR3 spells CASSLVGSYEQYF. The CDR3 region has the DNA TGTGCCAGCAGCTTAGTTGGTTCTTACGAGCAGTACTTC. Full variable domain (missing parts from reference TRBV11-3 and TRBJ2-7): EAGVVQSPRYKIIEKKQPVAFWCNPISGHNTLYWYLQNLGQGPELLIRYENEEAVDDSQLPKDRFSAERLKGVDSTLKIQPAELGDSAVYLCASSLVGSYEQYFGPGTRLTVT.

The CDR3 region is CASSWGENEQFF. As DNA, the CDR3 is TGTGCCAGCAGCTGGGGAGAGAATGAGCAGTTCTTC. This chain joins TRBV28 and TRBJ2-1, with D maybe TRBD2 (5 bases). This CDR3 comprises 12 residues. V was shortened by 6 bases and J by 7 bases, with 10 bases between the two germline ends. The V gene's germline CDR1 is MDHEN and CDR2 SYDVKM.